A selection of T cell receptor beta chains follows, all from one sample in a study of PD-1 blockade in classical Hodgkin lymphoma. Method: immunoSEQ multiplex PCR; TCRdb's copy keeps in-frame clones and lacks some. The sample has 43,000 or so clones; just under 80% are singletons. This material consisted of peripheral blood mononuclear cells (PBMCs), taken before the fourth cycle of nivolumab. Every receptor here comes from a human donor with classical Hodgkin lymphoma. Each CDR3 is given with its conserved first and last residue. The D gene is left open where the match is weak. Not all rows give a size; the values are once, few, many and, for expanded clones, a class.

v_call	d_call	clone_size	j_call	cdr3_aa	cdr3_nt
TRBV7-2	TRBD1	-	TRBJ1-5	CASSLAWTGRKSQPQHF	TGTGCCAGCAGCTTAGCCTGGACAGGGAGGAAGAGTCAGCCCCAGCATTTT
TRBV11-2	-	-	TRBJ2-2	CASSLFPGELFF	TGTGCCAGCAGCTTATTCCCCGGGGAGCTGTTTTTT
TRBV5-8	-	-	TRBJ2-5	CASKGDPETQYF	TGTGCCAGCAAAGGGGACCCAGAGACCCAGTACTTC
TRBV7-8	-	many	TRBJ1-3	CASRNSPATSGNTIYF	TGTGCCAGCAGAAATTCCCCCGCAACCTCTGGAAACACCATATATTTT
TRBV7-2	TRBD1	-	TRBJ2-7	CASSRRDRPYEQYF	TGTGCCAGCAGCAGACGGGACAGGCCCTACGAGCAGTACTTC
TRBV7-9	-	-	TRBJ1-1	CASSLGPTGDTEAFF	TGTGCCAGCAGCTTGGGACCGACGGGGGACACTGAAGCTTTCTTT
TRBV7-3	TRBD2	-	TRBJ2-4	CASSLPYGAPSGGNIQYF	TGTGCCAGCAGCCTTCCTTATGGGGCCCCTAGCGGGGGAAACATTCAGTACTTC
TRBV7-2	TRBD1	-	TRBJ1-6	CASSLQDLTGVRSPLHF	TGTGCCAGCAGCTTACAAGACCTTACAGGGGTTAGGTCACCCCTCCACTTT
TRBV7-2	TRBD1	-	TRBJ2-7	CASSWSGTGRREQYF	TGTGCCAGCAGCTGGTCCGGGACAGGGCGGAGAGAGCAGTACTTC
TRBV7-2	-	-	TRBJ1-5	CASSLPPQAQHF	TGTGCCAGCAGCTTGCCCCCGCAAGCCCAGCATTTT
TRBV6-5	-	-	TRBJ1-1	CASLRGLFSNTEAFF	TGTGCCAGCCTCAGGGGCTTATTTTCAAACACTGAAGCTTTCTTT
TRBV6-6	TRBD1	-	TRBJ2-6	CASRGQGISGANVLTF	TGTGCCAGCAGGGGACAGGGGATCTCTGGGGCCAACGTCCTGACTTTC
TRBV5-6	-	-	TRBJ2-7	CASSLDGAYEQYF	TGTGCCAGCAGCTTGGACGGGGCCTACGAGCAGTACTTC
TRBV5-1	TRBD2	-	TRBJ2-3	CASSIGTSGGADTQYF	TGCGCCAGCAGCATCGGGACTAGCGGGGGGGCAGATACGCAGTATTTT
TRBV5-4	-	-	TRBJ1-1	CASRKDRSANTEAFF	TGTGCCAGCAGAAAAGACAGGTCAGCGAACACTGAAGCTTTCTTT
TRBV18	-	-	TRBJ1-1	CASSPSEGKPEAFF	TGTGCCAGCTCACCCTCTGAGGGGAAGCCTGAAGCTTTCTTT
TRBV14	-	-	TRBJ1-5	CASSQDLNQPQHF	TGTGCCAGCAGCCAAGACTTAAATCAGCCCCAGCATTTT